This T cell receptor (beta chain) was sequenced in a study of blood T cell repertoires in COVID-19. Study details: The samples span acute and convalescent COVID-19 from the United States, Italy and Spain. Sources were T cells, B-cell-depleted T cells, or PBMCs; the material itself was cDNA or gDNA.

Authors' analysis steps: Reference gene primer amplification in the assay estimated nucleated cell counts. TCRdb keeps only in-frame clones here, not all; method: immunoSEQ multiplex PCR. V and J calls and clone size are copied from that table; D and trimming were computed from the DNA. The table shows roughly 190,000 clones, with approximately 90% occurring only once. The TCR sequence derives from a man aged 35 to 55 with active or convalescent COVID-19. The specimen was peripheral blood.

CDR3 amino acids: CASSELAGGTYEQYF. As DNA, the CDR3 is TGTGCCAGCAGCGAACTAGCGGGGGGTACCTACGAGCAGTACTTC. The rearrangement links TRBV7-6 to TRBJ2-7, with 12 bases aligning to TRBD2. Losses at the gene ends were 5 bases for V and 2 bases for J; bases not matched to a gene: 4. CDR1 SGHVS and CDR2 FNYEAQ come from the germline V gene. This CDR3 region has 15 residues. The entire variable domain, with the rest obtained from reference TRBV7-6 and TRBJ2-7, is as follows: GAGVSQSPRYKVTKRGQDVALRCDPISGHVSLYWYRQALGQGPEFLTYFNYEAQQDKSGLPNDRFSAERPEGSISTLTIQRTEQRDSAMYRCASSELAGGTYEQYFGPGTRLTVT.